The 28 T cell receptor beta chains below all came from one sample that was sequenced in a study of blood T cell repertoires in COVID-19. The data were produced by immunoSEQ multiplex PCR, yet TCRdb's version contains in-frame clones alone and is incomplete. The sample consists of tens of thousands of clones, 80% to 90% of them appearing once. Material: peripheral blood. The receptors stem from a woman aged 70-85 years in a cohort sampled during active COVID-19.

The V call is TRBV28, the J call TRBJ1-1; D possibly corresponds to TRBD1 (5 bases). With 6 bases removed from V and 5 bases from J, the gap between germline ends came to 28 bases. Germline V CDR1 and CDR2: MDHEN, SYDVKM. The CDR3 runs 18 residues. The CDR3 DNA reads TGTGCCAGCAGAAAAAGGACGGCTATAACACGGGGGGGAACTGAAGCTTTCTTT. The encoded protein is CASRKRTAITRGGTEAFF.

V gene TRBV6-5 combines with J gene TRBJ2-5; 7 bases align to TRBD2. The junction had 9 bases not matched to a gene; V was cut back by 6 bases and J by 2 bases. The CDR3 runs to 15 residues. Germline values: CDR1 MNHEY, CDR2 SVGAGI. CDR3 sequence reads: CASSSGLVGQETQYF. The DNA for the CDR3 is TGTGCCAGCAGCTCCGGACTAGTAGGACAAGAGACCCAGTACTTC.

The gene calls are TRBV7-8 and TRBJ2-7; D may be TRBD2 (6 bases). Germline values: CDR1 SGHVS, CDR2 FQNEAQ. This CDR3 is built from 15 residues. V was trimmed by 2 bases and J by 0 bases, leaving 11 bases between them. CDR3 sequence (DNA): TGTGCCAGCAGCTTAAAGGGGAGGAGCTCCTACGAGCAGTACTTC. This translates into CASSLKGRSSYEQYF. Based on the CDR3 plus reference TRBV7-8 and TRBJ2-7, the full variable domain is GAGVSQSPRYKVAKRGQDVALRCDPISGHVSLFWYQQALGQGPEFLTYFQNEAQLDKSGLPSDRFFAERPEGSVSTLKIQRTQQEDSAVYLCASSLKGRSSYEQYFGPGTRLTVT.

The chain uses TRBV19 and TRBJ2-1; D is possibly TRBD2 (5 bases). Trimming took 6 bases from V and 6 from J, leaving 15 bases between them. Germline values: CDR1 LNHDA, CDR2 SQIVND (reference sequence). The CDR3 sequence is 14 residues long. The CDR3 region is CASSRGLFSNEQFF. The CDR3 coding sequence is TGTGCCAGTAGCCGTGGACTCTTTAGCAATGAGCAGTTCTTC.

Comment on this clone: This sample also contains other DNA sequences that code for the same CDR3. This chain uses TRBV7-8 with TRBJ2-5; no definite D call. This CDR3 spans 13 amino acids. Trimming left V 0 bases short and J 5 bases short, with 7 bases between. Germline-derived CDR1 and CDR2 are SGHVS and FQNEAQ. The CDR3 DNA follows: TGTGCCAGCAGCTTAGCGCACGGGGAGACCCAGTACTTC. Translating gives CASSLAHGETQYF. The full variable domain, in which reference TRBV7-8 and TRBJ2-5 provide the parts outside the CDR3, is GAGVSQSPRYKVAKRGQDVALRCDPISGHVSLFWYQQALGQGPEFLTYFQNEAQLDKSGLPSDRFFAERPEGSVSTLKIQRTQQEDSAVYLCASSLAHGETQYFGPGTRLLVL.

The V call is TRBV5-1, the J call TRBJ2-3; D might be TRBD1 (5 bases). Per germline, CDR1 SGHRS and CDR2 YFSETQ. V gave up 0 bases and J gave up 4 bases, with 6 bases separating them. CDR3 length equals 13 residues. CDR3 nucleotide sequence: TGCGCCAGCAGCTTGGGACAGCCAGATACGCAGTATTTT. It yields the protein CASSLGQPDTQYF.

This sequence joins TRBV6-5 and TRBJ2-2; D possibly corresponds to TRBD2 (7 bases). CDR3 length equals 15 residues. V lost 7 bases to trimming and J lost 2 bases, with 14 bases between them. Per germline, CDR1 MNHEY and CDR2 SVGAGI. The CDR3 sequence: CASTEGGPNTGELFF. CDR3 bases: TGTGCCAGCACCGAGGGGGGGCCTAACACCGGGGAGCTGTTTTTT.

The chain couples TRBV10-3 to TRBJ2-2, with unresolved D. The CDR3 spans 15 residues. With 0 bases removed from V and 6 bases from J, the gap between germline ends came to 11 bases. Germline-derived CDR1 and CDR2 are ENHRY and SYGVKD. The CDR3: CAISESTRSPGELFF. The CDR3 DNA reads TGTGCCATCAGTGAGTCGACTCGTTCCCCCGGGGAGCTGTTTTTT.

V gene TRBV3-1 (or the pseudogene TRBV3-2) combines with J gene TRBJ2-7; TRBD2 aligns across 8 bases. The CDR3 runs 19 residues. Germline lookup yields CDR1 LGHDT and CDR2 YNNKEL (reference sequence). Losses at the gene ends were 1 base for V and 3 bases for J; bases not matched to a gene: 17. CDR3 loop: CASSQVMPSGWGEGYEQYF. CDR3 DNA: TGTGCCAGCAGCCAAGTAATGCCTAGCGGGTGGGGCGAGGGCTACGAGCAGTACTTC.

V is TRBV5-4 and J is TRBJ1-1; tentatively, D is TRBD1 (5 bases). This CDR3 has 15 residues. Germline-derived CDR1 and CDR2 are SGHNT and YYREEE (reference sequence). Deletions cut 4 bases from V and 0 bases from J, with 13 bases between. This CDR3 is CASSATDSLNTEAFF. DNA of the CDR3: TGTGCCAGCAGCGCCACCGACAGTCTGAACACTGAAGCTTTCTTT.

The chain recombines TRBV28 with TRBJ2-7; D is undetermined. Germline V gives CDR1 MDHEN, CDR2 SYDVKM. The V gene lost 6 bases and the J gene lost 1 base, with 13 bases spanning the gap. The CDR3 has 14 amino acids. The CDR3 coding sequence is TGTGCCAGCAGCCTTCCCTCAGTTTCCTACGAGCAGTACTTC. It yields the protein CASSLPSVSYEQYF.

This clone was recorded a few times. The chain couples TRBV7-9 to TRBJ1-1, with D perhaps matching TRBD1 (6 bases). Germline-derived CDR1 and CDR2 are SEHNR and FQNEAQ (reference sequence). Trimming stripped 4 bases from V and 2 bases from J, with 14 bases between. The CDR3 contains 15 residues. The CDR3 protein is CASSSQGPINTEAFF. CDR3 DNA sequence: TGTGCCAGCAGCTCACAGGGACCGATAAACACTGAAGCTTTCTTT.

This chain links TRBV29-1 with TRBJ2-3, with D perhaps matching TRBD1 (6 bases). Germline V gene data show CDR1 as SQVTM and CDR2 as ANQGSEA. The V gene lost 6 bases and the J gene lost 2 bases, with 21 bases spanning the gap. This CDR3 has 16 residues. Here the CDR3 DNA reads TGCAGCGTGGGCGCGCGACGGCAGGGGATCACAGATACGCAGTATTTT. Translated: CSVGARRQGITDTQYF.

The V gene is TRBV18, the J gene TRBJ1-5; 11 bases are shared with TRBD1. The CDR3 loop spans 21 amino acids. Germline trimming cut 3 bases from V and 1 base from J; bases unmatched to any gene: 17. The germline gives CDR1 KGHSH, CDR2 LQKENI. CDR3 DNA: TGTGCCAGCTCACCCGCGATAGGACAGGGGGCTAATAAATGGAGCAATCAGCCCCAGCATTTT. Its protein product is CASSPAIGQGANKWSNQPQHF.

The chain links TRBV3-1 (or the pseudogene TRBV3-2) to TRBJ2-7; D is perhaps TRBD2 (5 bases). The germline V gene has CDR1 LGHDT and CDR2 YNNKEL (reference sequence). The CDR3 spans 14 residues. V gave up 0 bases and J gave up 5 bases, with 11 bases separating them. In DNA form, the CDR3 reads TGTGCCAGCAGCCAAGAGGCCAAGGGAGACGAGCAGTACTTC. Residues: CASSQEAKGDEQYF.

The rearrangement links TRBV5-1 to TRBJ1-5, with TRBD1 matching over 7 bases. The germline CDR1 and CDR2 sequences are SGHRS and YFSETQ. V dropped 1 base and J dropped 8; count of bases not matched to a gene: 9. CDR3 length: 15 residues. CDR3 nucleotides: TGCGCCAGCAGCTTGTTAGGGGGCGGAGGGGAGCCCCAGCATTTT. It specifies CASSLLGGGGEPQHF.

This chain links TRBV2 with TRBJ2-3; tentatively, D is TRBD2 (6 bases). Looked up from germline, CDR1 is SNHLY and CDR2 is FYNNEI. This CDR3 spans 17 amino acids. The ends were cut back, 9 bases at V and 3 bases at J, with 25 bases in the middle. Here the CDR3 reads CASQLEGGPRFTDTQYF. The CDR3 nucleotides are TGTGCCAGTCAACTAGAAGGAGGGCCGCGGTTTACAGATACGCAGTATTTT.

The chain couples TRBV9 to TRBJ2-5; 9 bases fit TRBD1. The CDR3 sequence is 16 residues long. The germline CDR1 and CDR2 sequences are SGDLS and YYNGEE. Trimming took 0 bases from V and 5 from J; bases not matched to a gene: 8. The chain's CDR3 is CASSVDPTGGLETQYF. DNA for the CDR3: TGTGCCAGCAGCGTAGATCCTACAGGGGGCTTGGAGACCCAGTACTTC.

This clone was detected once. The genes are TRBV6-6 and TRBJ2-7, with TRBD1 as a possible D gene (5 bases). The V and J ends lost 0 bases and 0 bases respectively, with 6 bases between them. The germline gives CDR1 MNHNY, CDR2 SVGAGI (reference sequence). The CDR3 has 14 residues. The CDR3 loop reads CASSYSTDSYEQYF. The CDR3, as DNA: TGTGCCAGCAGTTACTCGACAGACTCCTACGAGCAGTACTTC.

The chain recombines TRBV5-6 with TRBJ1-2, with unresolved D. The V gene lost 4 bases and the J gene lost 8 bases, with 9 bases spanning the gap. The CDR3 covers 11 residues. CDR1 is SGHDT and CDR2 is YYEEEE in the germline V gene. The CDR3 region is CASSTGWGYTF. CDR3 sequence (DNA): TGTGCCAGCAGCACGGGGTGGGGCTACACCTTC.

This clone has only one observation. This chain uses TRBV2 with TRBJ2-1; 9 bases line up with TRBD2. CDR1 SNHLY and CDR2 FYNNEI come from the germline V gene. Trimming cost V 7 bases and J 13 bases; bases outside gene matches: 14. This CDR3 is 14 amino acids long. The CDR3: CASTGLRASGTQFF. For the CDR3, the DNA is TGTGCCAGCACAGGACTGAGGGCTAGCGGGACTCAGTTCTTC.

The J gene is TRBJ2-7, the V gene TRBV6-6; D not resolved. This CDR3 is built from 12 residues. In germline, CDR1 is MNHNY, CDR2 SVGAGI (reference sequence). The V end lost 6 bases, the J end lost 5 bases, and 11 bases lay between the germline ends. The CDR3 DNA reads as TGTGCCAGCAGACAGCCTTCCGACGAGCAGTACTTC. It yields the protein CASRQPSDEQYF.

This rearrangement joins TRBV6-6 to TRBJ2-1; 8 bases match TRBD2. The J segment lost 4 bases and the V segment lost 5 bases, leaving 1 base of the junction unmatched. The CDR3 extends over 13 amino acids. Germline V gene data show CDR1 as MNHNY and CDR2 as SVGAGI (reference sequence). In nucleotides, the CDR3 is TGTGCCAGCAGTCGGGGGGGGTACAATGAGCAGTTCTTC. It codes for CASSRGGYNEQFF.

The chain carries TRBV9 and TRBJ2-1, with 8 nucleotides matching TRBD2. CDR1 and CDR2 from the germline V gene are SGDLS and YYNGEE. J lost 7 bases, V lost 4 bases, and 10 bases had no gene match. The CDR3 loop spans 15 amino acids. The CDR3 is CASSPPSGPWNEQFF. CDR3 nucleotide sequence: TGTGCCAGCAGCCCCCCTAGCGGGCCTTGGAATGAGCAGTTCTTC. Full variable domain (remainder filled in from reference TRBV9 and TRBJ2-1): DSGVTQTPKHLITATGQRVTLRCSPRSGDLSVYWYQQSLDQGLQFLIQYYNGEERAKGNILERFSAQQFPDLHSELNLSSLELGDSALYFCASSPPSGPWNEQFFGPGTRLTVL.

A few counts support this clone. The V gene is TRBV29-1, the J gene TRBJ2-7; TRBD2 matches 7 bases. The CDR3 is made up of 15 amino acids. With V trimmed by 3 bases and J by 6 bases, 14 bases remained unmatched. Germline V CDR1 and CDR2: SQVTM, ANQGSEA. The CDR3 region has the DNA TGCAGCGTTGAGGCGCCTAGCGGACCTTTGGGCGAGCAGTACTTC. It is translated as CSVEAPSGPLGEQYF.

The V call is TRBV10-2, the J call TRBJ2-1, with 7 bases that match TRBD1. Germline CDR1 WSHSY, CDR2 SAAADI. This CDR3 region has 14 residues. J gave up 9 bases and V 3 bases, and 8 bases lay outside the gene matches. The CDR3 sequence: CASSEGQEGGEQFF. The CDR3 nucleotides read TGCGCCAGCAGTGAAGGACAGGAAGGCGGTGAGCAGTTCTTC.

The rearrangement joins TRBV6-5 to TRBJ1-1; 7 bases line up with TRBD1. The CDR3 has 14 residues. The junction had 9 bases not matched to a gene; V was cut back by 5 bases and J by 6 bases. Germline-derived CDR1 and CDR2 are MNHEY and SVGAGI. CDR3 in amino acids: CASSPTGAGAEAFF. CDR3 coding DNA: TGTGCCAGCAGTCCCACAGGGGCCGGGGCTGAAGCTTTCTTT.

This chain connects TRBV7-8 to TRBJ2-5, with 14 bases matching TRBD2. Germline trimming cut 0 bases from V and 6 bases from J; bases unmatched to any gene: 9. The germline V gene has CDR1 SGHVS and CDR2 FQNEAQ. This CDR3 has 18 residues. The CDR3 coding sequence is TGTGCCAGCAGCTTAGCTGGGAGCTGGACTAGCGGGAGGCAGACCCAGTACTTC. Its protein product is CASSLAGSWTSGRQTQYF.